This is a list of T cell receptor beta chains from one sample in a study of cytomegalovirus exposure and HLA in healthy donors. The table came from immunoSEQ multiplex PCR; TCRdb's copy has only in-frame clones and leaves some out. Counted here are 150,000 to 200,000 clones, 86% occurring once; the ten biggest clones make up 2% to 3%. Sequenced material: PBMCs. The receptor source for this set is a man between 18 and 35 years old in good health and CMV-seropositive. Both conserved end residues are part of each CDR3. D genes are given only for firm matches. Size is stated for part of the rows, as once, few or many counts, or as a class when the clone is expanded.

j_gene | abundance | v_gene | d_gene | CDR3nt | CDR3aa
TRBJ2-1 | NA | TRBV27 | NA | TGTGCCACCATAGGTGGGGCAAGGCAGTTCTTC | CATIGGARQFF
TRBJ2-3 | NA | TRBV4-3 | NA | TGCGCCAGCAGCCAAGCCCAGGGGCCAGATACGCAGTATTTT | CASSQAQGPDTQYF
TRBJ2-2 | NA | TRBV6-6 | NA | TGTGCCAGCAGTTCAGGGTTCTCCGCCGGGGAGCTGTTTTTT | CASSSGFSAGELFF
TRBJ1-3 | NA | TRBV7-7 | NA | TGTGCTAGCAGCTTAGGTCCGGGAAACACCATATATTTT | CASSLGPGNTIYF
TRBJ2-1 | NA | TRBV29-1 | TRBD1 | TGCAGCGTTGGGGACAGGGGTTACAATGAGCAGCTCTTC | CSVGDRGYNEQLF
TRBJ1-5 | NA | TRBV27 | NA | TGTGCCAGCAGTTTTCTTGGCAGAGGGAATCAGCCCCAGCATTTT | CASSFLGRGNQPQHF
TRBJ2-7 | NA | TRBV27 | TRBD1 | TGTGCCAGCTGGGCACAGGGGGCCGTCGAGCAGTACTTC | CASWAQGAVEQYF
TRBJ1-1 | NA | TRBV4-2 | NA | TGTGCCAGCAGCCAAGATAGGGGCCGGCGAAACCACTTCAGCATCGCTGAAGCTTTCTTT | CASSQDRGRRNHFSIAEAFF
TRBJ2-7 | NA | TRBV4-3 | NA | TGCGCCAGCAGCCAGACCGGGACAAACTCCTACGAGCAGTACTTC | CASSQTGTNSYEQYF
TRBJ2-1 | NA | TRBV9 | TRBD2 | TGTGCCAGCAGCTCCACTAGCGGGAGGGCCGGTGAGCAGTTCTTC | CASSSTSGRAGEQFF
TRBJ1-2 | few | TRBV6-6 | NA | TGTGCCAGCAGCCAGGGACTAAACTATGGCTACACCTTC | CASSQGLNYGYTF
TRBJ2-7 | NA | TRBV10-1 | TRBD1 | TGCGCCAGCAACCCCCTCAGGACAGGGCCCCGGACTTCCTACGAGCAGTACTTC | CASNPLRTGPRTSYEQYF
TRBJ2-7 | NA | TRBV6-5 | TRBD2 | TGTGCCAGCAGCAGGATAGCGGGAGGAACCTACGAGCAGTACTTC | CASSRIAGGTYEQYF
TRBJ2-7 | NA | TRBV10-3 | NA | TGTGCCATCAGTGGCAGGGCGAGCGACGAGCAGTACTTC | CAISGRASDEQYF
TRBJ1-4 | NA | TRBV5-1 | NA | TGCGCCAGTCAGGTTGCAACTAATGAAAAACTGTTTTTT | CASQVATNEKLFF
TRBJ2-7 | few | TRBV10-1 | NA | TGCGCCAGCAGTCAACCTGACATTAAGGGGTCCTACGAGCAGTACTTC | CASSQPDIKGSYEQYF
TRBJ1-4 | NA | TRBV4-3 | NA | TGCGCCAGCAGCCAAGGTGCGGCGGGGGCGACTAATGAAAAACTGTTTTTT | CASSQGAAGATNEKLFF
TRBJ2-7 | once | TRBV28 | TRBD2 | TGTGCCAGCACCCTCCCCTCTAGCGGACCTTACGAGCAGTACTTC | CASTLPSSGPYEQYF
TRBJ1-1 | few | TRBV7-9 | NA | TGTGCCAGCAGTCTAATCGCAGGGAACACTGAAGCTTTCTTT | CASSLIAGNTEAFF
TRBJ1-1 | NA | TRBV5-4 | NA | TGTGCCAGCAGCTCGGGACAGAACACTGAAGCTTTCTTT | CASSSGQNTEAFF
TRBJ1-5 | NA | TRBV28 | NA | TGTGCCAGCATTTGGGGGGAGGGAGGCAATCAGCCCCAGCATTTT | CASIWGEGGNQPQHF
TRBJ2-7 | NA | TRBV27 | TRBD2 | TGTGCCAGCGGGCCATCGGGACTAGCCGCCGAGCAGTACTTC | CASGPSGLAAEQYF
TRBJ2-7 | NA | TRBV7-2 | NA | TGTGCCAGCAGCTTAGCTGGACAGCAACCGACCTACGAGCAGTACTTC | CASSLAGQQPTYEQYF
TRBJ2-7 | few | TRBV7-2 | TRBD1 | TGTGCCAGCAGCCAAGACTGGACAGGGGGGTACGAGCAGTACTTC | CASSQDWTGGYEQYF
TRBJ2-1 | NA | TRBV27 | TRBD2 | TGTGCCAGCAGTATGGGACTAGCGGGACGGGCATGGAATGAGCAGTTCTTC | CASSMGLAGRAWNEQFF